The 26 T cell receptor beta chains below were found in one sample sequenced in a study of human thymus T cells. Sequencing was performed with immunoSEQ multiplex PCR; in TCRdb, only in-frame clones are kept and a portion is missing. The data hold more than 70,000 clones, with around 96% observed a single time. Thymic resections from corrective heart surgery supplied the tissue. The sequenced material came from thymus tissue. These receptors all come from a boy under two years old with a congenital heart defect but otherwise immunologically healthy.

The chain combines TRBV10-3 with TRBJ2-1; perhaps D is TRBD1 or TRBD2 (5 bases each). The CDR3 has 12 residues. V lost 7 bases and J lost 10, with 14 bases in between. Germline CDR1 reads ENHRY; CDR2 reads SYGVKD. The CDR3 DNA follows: TGTGCCATCAACGAGGGGTACAGCGAGCAGTTCTTC. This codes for CAINEGYSEQFF.

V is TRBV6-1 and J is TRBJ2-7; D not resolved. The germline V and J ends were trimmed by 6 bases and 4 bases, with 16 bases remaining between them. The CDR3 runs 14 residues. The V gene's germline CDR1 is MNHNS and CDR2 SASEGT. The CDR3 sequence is CASRDSKEPYEQYF. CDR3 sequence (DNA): TGTGCCAGCAGGGATTCAAAAGAACCTTACGAGCAGTACTTC.

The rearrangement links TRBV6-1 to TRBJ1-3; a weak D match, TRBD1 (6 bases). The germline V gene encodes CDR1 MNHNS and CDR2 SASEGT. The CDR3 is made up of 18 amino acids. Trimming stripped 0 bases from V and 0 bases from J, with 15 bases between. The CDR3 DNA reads TGTGCCAGCAGTGAAGCGGGGGCCATCACAAACTCTGGAAACACCATATATTTT. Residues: CASSEAGAITNSGNTIYF.

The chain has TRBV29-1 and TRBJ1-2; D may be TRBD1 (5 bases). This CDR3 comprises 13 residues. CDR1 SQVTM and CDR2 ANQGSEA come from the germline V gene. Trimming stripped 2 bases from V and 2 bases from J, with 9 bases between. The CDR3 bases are TGCAGCGTTGAAAAGGGGTTGAACTATGGCTACACCTTC. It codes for CSVEKGLNYGYTF.

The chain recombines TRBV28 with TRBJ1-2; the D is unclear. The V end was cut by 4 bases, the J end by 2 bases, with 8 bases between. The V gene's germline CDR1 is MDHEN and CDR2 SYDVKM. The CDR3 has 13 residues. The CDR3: CASSWSKNYGYTF. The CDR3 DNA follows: TGTGCCAGCAGTTGGAGCAAAAACTATGGCTACACCTTC.

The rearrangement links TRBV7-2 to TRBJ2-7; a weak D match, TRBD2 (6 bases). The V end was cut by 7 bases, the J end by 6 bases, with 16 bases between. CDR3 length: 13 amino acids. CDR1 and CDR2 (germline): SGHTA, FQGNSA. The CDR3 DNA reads TGTGCCAGCACCCGGGAGAGCCTCGGCGAGCAGTACTTC. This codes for CASTRESLGEQYF.

CDR3 coding DNA: TGTGCCAGCAGCCAGCGGGAGTTTTCATATAATGAGCAGTTCTTC. This codes for CASSQREFSYNEQFF. The chain combines TRBV7-2 with TRBJ2-1, with TRBD2 identical over 8 bases. J lost 7 bases, V lost 5 bases, and 10 bases had no gene match. CDR3 size: 15 residues. CDR1 and CDR2 from the germline V gene are SGHTA and FQGNSA. Using reference TRBV7-2 and TRBJ2-1 for the parts outside the CDR3, the full variable domain is GAGVSQSPSNKVTEKGKDVELRCDPISGHTALYWYRQSLGQGLEFLIYFQGNSAPDKSGLPSDRFSAERTGGSVSTLTIQRTQQEDSAVYLCASSQREFSYNEQFFGPGTRLTVL.

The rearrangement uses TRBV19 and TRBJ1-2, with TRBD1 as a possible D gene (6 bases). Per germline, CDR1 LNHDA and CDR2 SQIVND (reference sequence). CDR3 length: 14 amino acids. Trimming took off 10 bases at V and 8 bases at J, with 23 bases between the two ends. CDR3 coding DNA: TGTGCCACCTACGCGTCCAGGGGAACGTTGGGCTACACCTTC. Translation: CATYASRGTLGYTF.

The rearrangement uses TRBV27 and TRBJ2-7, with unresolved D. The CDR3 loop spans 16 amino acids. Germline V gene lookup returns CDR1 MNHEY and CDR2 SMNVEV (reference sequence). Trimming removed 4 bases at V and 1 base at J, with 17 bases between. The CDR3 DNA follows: TGTGCCAGCAGTTCAGCACCTCCCACCATGTCCTACGAGCAGTACTTC. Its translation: CASSSAPPTMSYEQYF.

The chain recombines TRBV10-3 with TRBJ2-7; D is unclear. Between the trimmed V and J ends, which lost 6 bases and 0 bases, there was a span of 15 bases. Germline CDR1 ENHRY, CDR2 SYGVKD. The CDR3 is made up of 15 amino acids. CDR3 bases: TGTGCCATCAGGGTCAATCCCAGGAGCTCCTACGAGCAGTACTTC. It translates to CAIRVNPRSSYEQYF.

CDR3 nucleotide sequence: TGTGCCAGCAGCGGGGAATACGAGCAGTACTTC. This translates into CASSGEYEQYF. The chain is built from TRBV21-1 and TRBJ2-7. TRBV21-1 counts as a pseudogene. The CDR3 is 11 residues long.

This CDR3 reads CASSFDNGLNQPQHF. CDR3 in DNA: TGTGCCAGCAGCTTTGACAACGGTCTAAATCAGCCCCAGCATTTT. This chain uses TRBV5-8 with TRBJ1-5; D ambiguous. Germline V lookup: CDR1 SGHTS, CDR2 YDEGEE. The CDR3 has 15 amino acids. V lost 2 bases and J 4 bases, leaving 13 bases between the germline ends.

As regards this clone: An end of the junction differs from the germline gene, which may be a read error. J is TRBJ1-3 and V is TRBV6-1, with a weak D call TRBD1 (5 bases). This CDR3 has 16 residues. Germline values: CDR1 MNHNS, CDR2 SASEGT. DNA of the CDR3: TGTGCCATCAGTGATTATGGGGACCCTAGATTAAACACCATATATTTT. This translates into CAISDYGDPRLNTIYF.

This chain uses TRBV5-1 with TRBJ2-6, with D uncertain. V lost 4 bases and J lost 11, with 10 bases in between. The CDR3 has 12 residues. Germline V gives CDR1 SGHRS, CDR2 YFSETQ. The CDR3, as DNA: TGCGCCAGCAGCCCGCGGTTCGACGTCCTGACTTTC. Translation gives CASSPRFDVLTF.

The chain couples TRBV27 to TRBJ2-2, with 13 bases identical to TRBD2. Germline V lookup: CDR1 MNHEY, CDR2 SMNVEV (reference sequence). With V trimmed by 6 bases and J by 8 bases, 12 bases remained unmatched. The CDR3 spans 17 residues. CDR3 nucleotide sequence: TGTGCCAGCAGAGGACTAGCGGGGGACCGGGGCGCTGGGGAGCTGTTTTTT. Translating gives CASRGLAGDRGAGELFF.

CDR3 bases: TGTGCCAGTAGTATGCCGGGGAGCACAGATACGCAGTATTTT. Its translation is CASSMPGSTDTQYF. The chain employs TRBV19 and TRBJ2-3, with D possibly being TRBD2 (5 bases). The CDR3 has 14 amino acids. The V gene's germline CDR1 is LNHDA and CDR2 SQIVND (reference sequence). Trimming removed 3 bases at V and 0 bases at J, with 7 bases between.

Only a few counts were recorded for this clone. The CDR3 region is CASSLKIGSGYTF. DNA for the CDR3: TGTGCCAGCAGCTTAAAGATTGGATCGGGCTACACCTTC. This rearrangement joins TRBV7-6 to TRBJ1-2; the D is unclear. Germline CDR1 is SGHVS and CDR2 is FNYEAQ. V dropped 2 bases and J dropped 8 bases, with 12 bases sitting between them. The CDR3 spans 13 residues.

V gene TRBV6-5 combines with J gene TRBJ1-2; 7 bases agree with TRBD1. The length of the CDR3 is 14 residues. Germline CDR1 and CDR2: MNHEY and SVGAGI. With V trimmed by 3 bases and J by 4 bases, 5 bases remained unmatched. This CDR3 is CASSYDRVGYGYTF. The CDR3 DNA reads TGTGCCAGCAGTTATGACAGGGTGGGCTATGGCTACACCTTC.

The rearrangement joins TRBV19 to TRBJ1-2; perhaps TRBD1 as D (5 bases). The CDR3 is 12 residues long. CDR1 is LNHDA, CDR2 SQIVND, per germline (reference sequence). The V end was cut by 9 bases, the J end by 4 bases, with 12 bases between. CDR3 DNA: TGTGCCAGATACGGGGCAGTCTATGGCTACACCTTC. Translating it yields CARYGAVYGYTF.

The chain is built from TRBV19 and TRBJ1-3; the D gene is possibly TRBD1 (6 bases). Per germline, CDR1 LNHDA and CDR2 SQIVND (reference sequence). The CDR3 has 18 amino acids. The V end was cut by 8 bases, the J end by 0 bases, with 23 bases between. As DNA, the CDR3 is TGTGCCAGTTTCGGAAGGGACAACGGTTTCATCTCTGGAAACACCATATATTTT. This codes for CASFGRDNGFISGNTIYF.

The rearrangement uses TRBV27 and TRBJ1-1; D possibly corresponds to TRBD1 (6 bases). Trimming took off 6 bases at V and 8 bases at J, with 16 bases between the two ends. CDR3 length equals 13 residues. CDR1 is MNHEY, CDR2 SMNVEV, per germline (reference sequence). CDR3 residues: CASSQCQGTEAFF. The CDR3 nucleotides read TGTGCCAGCAGCCAATGTCAGGGGACCGAAGCTTTCTTT.

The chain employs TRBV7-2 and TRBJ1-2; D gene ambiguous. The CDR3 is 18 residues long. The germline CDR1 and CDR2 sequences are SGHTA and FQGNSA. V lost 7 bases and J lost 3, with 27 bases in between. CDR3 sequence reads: CASTHGSPGPISHYGYTF. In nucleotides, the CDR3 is TGTGCCAGCACCCATGGAAGTCCCGGACCGATCTCTCACTATGGCTACACCTTC. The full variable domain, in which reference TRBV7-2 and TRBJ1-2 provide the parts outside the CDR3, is GAGVSQSPSNKVTEKGKDVELRCDPISGHTALYWYRQSLGQGLEFLIYFQGNSAPDKSGLPSDRFSAERTGGSVSTLTIQRTQQEDSAVYLCASTHGSPGPISHYGYTFGSGTRLTVV.

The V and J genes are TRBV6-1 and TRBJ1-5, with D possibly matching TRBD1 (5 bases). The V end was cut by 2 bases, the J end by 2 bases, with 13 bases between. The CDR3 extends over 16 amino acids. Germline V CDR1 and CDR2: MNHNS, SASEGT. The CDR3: CASSEKGPHGNQPQHF. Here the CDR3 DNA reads TGTGCCAGCAGTGAAAAGGGACCGCATGGCAATCAGCCCCAGCATTTT.

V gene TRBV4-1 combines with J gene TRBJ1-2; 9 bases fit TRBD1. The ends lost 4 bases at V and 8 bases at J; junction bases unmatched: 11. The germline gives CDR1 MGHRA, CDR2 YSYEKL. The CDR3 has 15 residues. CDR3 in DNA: TGCGCCAGCAGCCCACTTTCGGACAGGGGAAGAGGCTACACCTTC. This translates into CASSPLSDRGRGYTF.

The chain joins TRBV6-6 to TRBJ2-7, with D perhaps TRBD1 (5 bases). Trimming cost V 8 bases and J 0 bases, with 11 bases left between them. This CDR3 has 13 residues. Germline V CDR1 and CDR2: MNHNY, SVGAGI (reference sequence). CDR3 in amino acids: CASATTVSYEQYF. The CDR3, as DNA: TGTGCCAGCGCCACGACAGTCTCCTACGAGCAGTACTTC.

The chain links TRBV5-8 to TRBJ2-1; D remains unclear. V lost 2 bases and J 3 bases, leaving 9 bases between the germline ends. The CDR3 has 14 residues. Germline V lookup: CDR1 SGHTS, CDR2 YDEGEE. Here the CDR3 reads CASSLESNYNEQFF. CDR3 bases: TGTGCCAGCAGCTTAGAAAGCAACTACAATGAGCAGTTCTTC.